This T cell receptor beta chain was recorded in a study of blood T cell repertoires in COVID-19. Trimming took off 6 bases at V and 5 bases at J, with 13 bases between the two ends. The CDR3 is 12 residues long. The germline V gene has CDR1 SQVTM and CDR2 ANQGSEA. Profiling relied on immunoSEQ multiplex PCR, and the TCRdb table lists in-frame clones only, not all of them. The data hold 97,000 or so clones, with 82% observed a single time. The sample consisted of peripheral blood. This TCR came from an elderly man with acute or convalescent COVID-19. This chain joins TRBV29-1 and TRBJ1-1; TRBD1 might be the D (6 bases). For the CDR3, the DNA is TGCAGCGTGCAAAGGACAGATACTGAAGCTTTCTTT. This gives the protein CSVQRTDTEAFF.